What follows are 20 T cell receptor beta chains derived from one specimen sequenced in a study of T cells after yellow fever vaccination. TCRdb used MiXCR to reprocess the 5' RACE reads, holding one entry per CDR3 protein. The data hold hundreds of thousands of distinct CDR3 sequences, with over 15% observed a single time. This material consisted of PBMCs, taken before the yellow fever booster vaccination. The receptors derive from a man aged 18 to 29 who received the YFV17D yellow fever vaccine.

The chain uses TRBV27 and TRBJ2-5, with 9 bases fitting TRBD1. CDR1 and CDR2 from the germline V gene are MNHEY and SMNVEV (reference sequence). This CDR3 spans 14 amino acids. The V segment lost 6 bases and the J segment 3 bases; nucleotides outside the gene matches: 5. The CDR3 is CASSKRTGEETQYF. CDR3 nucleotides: TGTGCCAGCAGCAAACGGACAGGGGAAGAGACCCAGTACTTC.

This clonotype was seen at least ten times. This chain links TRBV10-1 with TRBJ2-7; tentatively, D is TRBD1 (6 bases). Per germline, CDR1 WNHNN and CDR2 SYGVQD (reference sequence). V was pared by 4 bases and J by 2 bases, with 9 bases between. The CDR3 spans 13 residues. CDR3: CASSATGAYEQYF. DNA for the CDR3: TGCGCCAGCAGTGCGACAGGAGCCTACGAGCAGTACTTC.

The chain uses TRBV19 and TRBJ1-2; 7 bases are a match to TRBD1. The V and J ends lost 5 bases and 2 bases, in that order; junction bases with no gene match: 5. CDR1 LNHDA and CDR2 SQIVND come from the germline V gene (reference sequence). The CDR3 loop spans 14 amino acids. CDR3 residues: CASSRYRGNYGYTF. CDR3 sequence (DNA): TGTGCCAGTAGTCGCTACAGGGGCAACTATGGCTACACCTTC.

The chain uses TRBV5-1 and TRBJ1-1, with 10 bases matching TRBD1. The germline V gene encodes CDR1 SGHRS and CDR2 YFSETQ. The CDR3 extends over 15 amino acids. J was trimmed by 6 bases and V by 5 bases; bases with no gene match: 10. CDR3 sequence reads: CASSRGTGDSPEAFF. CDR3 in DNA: TGCGCCAGCAGTCGCGGGACAGGGGATTCTCCTGAAGCTTTCTTT.

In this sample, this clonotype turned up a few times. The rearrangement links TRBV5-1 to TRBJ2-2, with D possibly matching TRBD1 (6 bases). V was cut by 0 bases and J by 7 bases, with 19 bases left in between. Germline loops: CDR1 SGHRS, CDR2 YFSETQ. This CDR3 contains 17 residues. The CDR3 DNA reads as TGCGCCAGCAGCTTGGCAGGGCCGGACAGAATTCTCGGGGAGCTGTTTTTT. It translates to CASSLAGPDRILGELFF.

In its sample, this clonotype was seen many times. The CDR3 protein is CASSSFGSGGSETQYF. Here the CDR3 DNA reads TGTGCCAGCAGCTCTTTTGGAAGCGGGGGGTCGGAGACCCAGTACTTC. This rearrangement joins TRBV9 to TRBJ2-5; TRBD2 matches 9 bases. The length of the CDR3 is 16 residues. Per germline, CDR1 SGDLS and CDR2 YYNGEE. V lost 4 bases to trimming and J lost 5 bases; unmatched junction nucleotides: 12.

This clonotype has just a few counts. The CDR3 DNA follows: TGTGCCAGCAGTTACTCCAGGGGCCCTCCGAATACGCAGTATTTT. Protein: CASSYSRGPPNTQYF. The chain has TRBV6-5 and TRBJ2-3, with D perhaps matching TRBD1 (6 bases). CDR1 is MNHEY, CDR2 SVGAGI, per germline. CDR3 length equals 15 residues. With 0 bases removed from V and 7 bases from J, the gap between germline ends came to 14 bases.

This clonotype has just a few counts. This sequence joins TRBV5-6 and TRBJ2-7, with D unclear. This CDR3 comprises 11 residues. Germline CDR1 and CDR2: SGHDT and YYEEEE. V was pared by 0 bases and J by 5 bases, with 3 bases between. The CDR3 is CASSLGHEQYV. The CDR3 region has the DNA TGTGCCAGCAGCTTGGGTCACGAGCAGTACGTC.

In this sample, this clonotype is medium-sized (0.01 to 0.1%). The CDR3: CASSQGQGDTGELFF. CDR3 nucleotide sequence: TGTGCCAGCAGCCAAGGACAGGGGGACACCGGGGAGCTGTTTTTT. The chain is built from TRBV4-2 and TRBJ2-2; TRBD1 agrees at 9 bases. J was trimmed by 3 bases and V by 1 base; bases with no gene match: 0. The CDR3 consists of 15 residues. The germline gives CDR1 LGHNA, CDR2 YNFKEQ.

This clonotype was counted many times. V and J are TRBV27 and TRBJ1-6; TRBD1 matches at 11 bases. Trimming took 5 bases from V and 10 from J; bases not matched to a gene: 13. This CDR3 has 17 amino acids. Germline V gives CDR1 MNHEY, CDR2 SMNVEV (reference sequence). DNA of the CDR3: TGTGCCAGCAGTCCGGACAGGGGGCGCGGAGGCTTGTCACCCCTCCACTTT. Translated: CASSPDRGRGGLSPLHF.

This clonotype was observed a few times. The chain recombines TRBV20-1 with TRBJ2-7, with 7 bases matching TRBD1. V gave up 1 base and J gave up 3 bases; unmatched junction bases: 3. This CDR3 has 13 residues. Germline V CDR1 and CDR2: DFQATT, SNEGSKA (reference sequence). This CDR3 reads CSARGTGHYEQYF. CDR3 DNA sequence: TGCAGTGCTAGAGGGACAGGCCACTACGAGCAGTACTTC.

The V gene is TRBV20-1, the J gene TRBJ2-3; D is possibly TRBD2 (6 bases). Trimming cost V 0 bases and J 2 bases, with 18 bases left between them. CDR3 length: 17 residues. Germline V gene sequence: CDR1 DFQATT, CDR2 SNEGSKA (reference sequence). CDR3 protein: CSARDFKAGHFTDTQYF. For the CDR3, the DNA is TGCAGTGCTAGAGATTTCAAGGCGGGGCACTTCACAGATACGCAGTATTTT.

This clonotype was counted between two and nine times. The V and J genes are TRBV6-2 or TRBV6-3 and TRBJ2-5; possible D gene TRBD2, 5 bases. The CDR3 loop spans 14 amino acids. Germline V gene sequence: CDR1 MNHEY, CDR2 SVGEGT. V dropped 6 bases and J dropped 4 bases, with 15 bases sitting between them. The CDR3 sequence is CASRETGVGETQYF. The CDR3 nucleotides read TGTGCCAGCAGGGAAACCGGGGTGGGAGAGACCCAGTACTTC.

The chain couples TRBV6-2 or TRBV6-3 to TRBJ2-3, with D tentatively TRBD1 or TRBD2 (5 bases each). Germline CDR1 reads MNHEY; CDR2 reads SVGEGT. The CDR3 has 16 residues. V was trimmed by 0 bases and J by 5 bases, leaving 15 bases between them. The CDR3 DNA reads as TGTGCCAGCAGTTACTCGATTCATAATGGGGGAGATACGCAGTATTTT. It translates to CASSYSIHNGGDTQYF.

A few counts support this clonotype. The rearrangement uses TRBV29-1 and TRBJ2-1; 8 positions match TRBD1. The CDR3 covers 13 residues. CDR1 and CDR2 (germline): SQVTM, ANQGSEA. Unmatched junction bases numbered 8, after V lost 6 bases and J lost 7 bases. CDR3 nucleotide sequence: TGCAGCGTACTCGACAGGGGCTGGAATGAGCAGTTCTTC. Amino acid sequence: CSVLDRGWNEQFF.

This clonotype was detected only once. This chain's CDR3 is CATSREADTQYF. The DNA of the CDR3 is TGTGCCACCAGCAGAGAAGCAGATACGCAGTATTTT. The chain combines TRBV15 with TRBJ2-3, with D unresolved. The CDR3 runs to 12 residues. V was shortened by 0 bases and J by 4 bases, with 2 bases between the two germline ends. CDR1 and CDR2 from the germline V gene are LNHNV and YYDKDF (reference sequence).

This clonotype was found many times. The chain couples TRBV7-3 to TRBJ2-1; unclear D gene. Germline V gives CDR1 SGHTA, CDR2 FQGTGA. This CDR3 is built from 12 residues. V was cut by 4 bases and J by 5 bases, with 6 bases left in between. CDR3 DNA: TGTGCCAGCAGCTACCCGAACAATGAGCAGTTCTTC. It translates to CASSYPNNEQFF.

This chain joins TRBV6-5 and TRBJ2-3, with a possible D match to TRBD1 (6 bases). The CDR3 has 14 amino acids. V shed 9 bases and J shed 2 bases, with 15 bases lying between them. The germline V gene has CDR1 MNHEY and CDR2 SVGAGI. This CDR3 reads CARANRENTDTQYF. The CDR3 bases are TGTGCCAGGGCAAACAGGGAAAACACAGATACGCAGTATTTT.

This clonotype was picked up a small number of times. The CDR3 loop reads CASRGESSYNSPLHF. Here the CDR3 DNA reads TGTGCCAGCAGGGGGGAGAGTTCCTATAATTCACCCCTCCACTTT. This chain uses TRBV6-1 with TRBJ1-6; possible D gene TRBD1, 5 bases. From germline, CDR1 is MNHNS and CDR2 SASEGT. V gave up 6 bases and J gave up 1 base, with 10 bases separating them. CDR3 size: 15 residues.

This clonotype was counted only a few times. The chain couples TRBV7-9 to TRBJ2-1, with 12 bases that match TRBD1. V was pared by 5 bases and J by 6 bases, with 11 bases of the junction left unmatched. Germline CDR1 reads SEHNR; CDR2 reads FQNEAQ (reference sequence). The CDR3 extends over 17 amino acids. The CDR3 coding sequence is TGTGCCAGCAGCCATGGGGGACAGGGGGCATGGGGCAATGAGCAGTTCTTC. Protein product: CASSHGGQGAWGNEQFF.